This T cell receptor beta chain was recovered during a study of early T cells in non-severe SARS-CoV-2 infection. Overall study: Alpha and beta chains were unpaired, from unsorted whole-blood bulk RNA.

Broader study findings: VDJdb-based annotation leaned toward anti-spike CD8 responses and missed private and CD4 specificities.

Individually, cDNA molecules had unique molecular identifiers attached to them. MiXCR, applied by TCRdb to the 5' RACE reads, yields one record per CDR3 protein. The sample lists about 60,000 distinct CDR3 sequences, roughly 12% seen once, with 10% in the top ten. This clonotype was seen more than once but under ten times. What it binds is not known. Sequenced material: whole blood. This sequence originates from an adult who was a healthcare worker with PCR-confirmed SARS-CoV-2 infection or an uninfected control (not recorded which).

CDR3 DNA sequence: TGCGCCAGCAGCCAAGTTAAAGCCTCTAACTATGGCTACACCTTC. Encoded protein: CASSQVKASNYGYTF. The V call is TRBV4-1, the J call TRBJ1-2; D uncertain. Trimming shortened V by 1 base and J by 0 bases, and 9 bases separated the two germline ends. This CDR3 has 15 amino acids. Germline V gene lookup returns CDR1 MGHRA and CDR2 YSYEKL.